This T cell receptor (beta chain) emerged from a study of vaccination effects on CD4 cells after COVID-19. Study at large: Two doses of either BNT162b2 or mRNA-1273 were given to each participant. Study findings and constraints: The study found that only 1 of 255 vaccine-induced clones from healthy vaccinees cross-reacted with common cold coronaviruses.

Measured with immunoSEQ multiplex PCR; TCRdb has only the in-frame clones, and not every one. Here the sample spans just under 45,000 clones, 70% to 80% being singletons. Before any sequencing was done, the ViraFEST assay used viral peptide pools to expand antigen-specific CD4+ T cells. Cells that had been cultured for roughly ten days were the source of isolated CD4+ T cells. Recipients of the vaccine had no prior SARS-CoV-2 infection and negative nucleocapsid antibodies. Roughly 2 million PBMC per well were cultured with approximately 9 IU/ml IL-2 and 7.5 to 10 ug/ml peptides. The authors replaced half the medium with IL-2 medium on days 3 and 7. Comments on this clone: What it recognizes is unknown.

Trimming took off 0 bases at V and 0 bases at J, with 11 bases between the two ends. CDR1 and CDR2 from the germline V gene are LGHDT and YNNKEL (reference sequence). The CDR3 contains 16 residues. The sequenced sample was CD4+ T cells from PBMCs cultured with SARS-CoV-2 spike peptides, obtained before COVID-19 vaccination. The clonotype comes from a human donor who received a COVID-19 vaccine. The chain recombines TRBV3-1 (or the pseudogene TRBV3-2) with TRBJ1-1, with a tentative D call TRBD1 (6 bases). The CDR3 DNA follows: TGTGCCAGCAGCCAAGATTGGGGGGCTTTGAACACTGAAGCTTTCTTT. This gives the protein CASSQDWGALNTEAFF.